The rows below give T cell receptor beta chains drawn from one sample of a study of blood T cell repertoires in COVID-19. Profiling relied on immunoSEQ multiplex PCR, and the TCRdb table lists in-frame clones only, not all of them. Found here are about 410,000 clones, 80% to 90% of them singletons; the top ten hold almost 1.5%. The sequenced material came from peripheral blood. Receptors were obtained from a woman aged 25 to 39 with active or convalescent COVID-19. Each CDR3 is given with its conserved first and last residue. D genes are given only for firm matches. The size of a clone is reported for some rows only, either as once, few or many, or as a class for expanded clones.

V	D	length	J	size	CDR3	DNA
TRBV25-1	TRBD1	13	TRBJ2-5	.	CASSPGTEETQYF	TGTGCCAGCAGCCCCGGGACAGAAGAGACCCAGTACTTC
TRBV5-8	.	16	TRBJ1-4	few	CASSPGRGATNEKLFF	TGTGCCAGCAGCCCTGGGCGGGGGGCAACTAATGAAAAACTGTTTTTT
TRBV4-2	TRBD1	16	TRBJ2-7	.	CASSQDMDRGVYEQYF	TGTGCCAGCAGCCAAGATATGGACAGGGGAGTTTACGAGCAGTACTTC
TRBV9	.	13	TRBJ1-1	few	CASSVSGNTEAFF	TGTGCCAGCAGCGTATCCGGGAACACTGAAGCTTTCTTT
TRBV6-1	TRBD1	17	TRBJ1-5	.	CASSERGGQGGNQPQHF	TGTGCCAGCAGTGAAAGGGGCGGACAGGGGGGCAATCAGCCCCAGCATTTT
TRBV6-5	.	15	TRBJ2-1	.	CASRAAPGSYNEQFF	TGTGCCAGCAGAGCCGCTCCCGGGTCCTACAATGAGCAGTTCTTC
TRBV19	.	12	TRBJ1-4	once	CATSYSNEKLFF	TGTGCCACTTCGTACAGTAATGAAAAACTGTTTTTT
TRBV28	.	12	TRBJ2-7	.	CASSNQGFEQYF	TGTGCCAGCAGTAACCAGGGGTTCGAGCAGTACTTC
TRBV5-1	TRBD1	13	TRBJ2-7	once	CASSQGQGFEQYF	TGCGCCAGCAGCCAGGGACAGGGGTTTGAGCAGTACTTC
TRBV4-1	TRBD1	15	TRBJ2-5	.	CASSQGTGEVETQYF	TGCGCCAGCAGCCAAGGGACAGGGGAGGTGGAGACCCAGTACTTC
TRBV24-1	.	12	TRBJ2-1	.	CATSDWQGEQFF	TGTGCCACCAGTGATTGGCAGGGTGAGCAGTTCTTC
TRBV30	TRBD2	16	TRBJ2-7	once	CAWSVLSGGSPYEQYF	TGTGCCTGGAGTGTATTGTCCGGGGGGAGCCCCTACGAGCAGTACTTC
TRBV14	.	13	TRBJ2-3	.	CASSLLRTDTQYF	TGTGCCAGCAGCCTACTACGCACAGATACGCAGTATTTT
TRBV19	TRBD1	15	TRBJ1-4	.	CASTEPGGTNEKLFF	TGTGCCAGTACGGAGCCAGGGGGCACTAATGAAAAACTGTTTTTT
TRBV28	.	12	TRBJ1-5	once	CAARGGNQPQHF	TGTGCCGCAAGGGGTGGCAATCAGCCCCAGCATTTT
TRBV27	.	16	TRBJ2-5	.	CASSLYGRANQETQYF	TGTGCCAGCAGTTTATACGGCAGGGCCAACCAAGAGACCCAGTACTTC